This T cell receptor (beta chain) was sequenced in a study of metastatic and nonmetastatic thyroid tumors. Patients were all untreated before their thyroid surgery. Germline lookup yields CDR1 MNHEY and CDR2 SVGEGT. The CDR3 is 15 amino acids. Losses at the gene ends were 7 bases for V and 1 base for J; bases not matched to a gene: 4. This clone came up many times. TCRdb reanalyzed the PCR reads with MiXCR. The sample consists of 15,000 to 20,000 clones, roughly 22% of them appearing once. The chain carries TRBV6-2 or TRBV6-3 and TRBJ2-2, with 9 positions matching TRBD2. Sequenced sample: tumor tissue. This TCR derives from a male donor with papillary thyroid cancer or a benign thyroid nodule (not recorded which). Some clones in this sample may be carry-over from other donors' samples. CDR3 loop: CASKAGGWNTGELFF. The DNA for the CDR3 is TGTGCCAGCAAGGCGGGAGGGTGGAACACCGGGGAGCTGTTTTTT.